This T cell receptor (beta chain) was identified in a study of shared clonotypes between healthy human individuals. For the study at large: Participating donors consisted of two women and a few men aged 18 to 49. Study findings and constraints: Only blood samples were collected, and tissue repertoires likely differ.

V shed 0 bases, J shed 5 bases, and the junction held 5 bases outside the gene matches. This CDR3 is built from 16 residues. Germline V lookup: CDR1 SGHNT, CDR2 YYREEE (reference sequence). Per sorted-subset replicate PCR, input was approximately 0.2 ug DNA, representing about 29,000 T cell genomes. Here immunoSEQ multiplex PCR was the method, and the copy in TCRdb shows in-frame clones only, minus some. The data hold roughly 2 million clones, with approximately 95% observed a single time. As to this clone: Its target is not known.

What was sequenced was naive CD4+ T cells sorted from blood. The subset denotes: CD45RA+ positively selected. The chain employs TRBV5-4 and TRBJ2-7, with 13 bases aligning to TRBD2. The TCR sequence derives from a man younger than 35 in good health. As DNA, the CDR3 is TGTGCCAGCAGCTTGGCCCTGGGACTAGCGGGGCACGAGCAGTACTTC. Its protein is CASSLALGLAGHEQYF. The variable domain in full, completed from reference TRBV5-4 and TRBJ2-7, reads ETGVTQSPTHLIKTRGQQVTLRCSSQSGHNTVSWYQQALGQGPQFIFQYYREEENGRGNFPPRFSGLQFPNYSSELNVNALELDDSALYLCASSLALGLAGHEQYFGPGTRLTVT.